Shown below are 25 T cell receptor beta chains from a single sample sequenced in a study of cytomegalovirus exposure and HLA in healthy donors (dated by TCRdb to the late 2010s). Library method: the immunoSEQ multiplex PCR assay. The multiplex PCR relied on a mix of 60 forward primers for TCR Vbeta segments and 13 reverse primers for TCR Jbeta segments. TCRdb took over this immuneACCESS table, retaining in-frame rearrangements with V and J assigned. Such tables are incomplete; in checked studies, under half of the missing clones stem from an unresolved V gene, and the remainder is unexplained. This sample is represented by roughly 120,000 clones; under 90% of them were singletons. The top ten clones comprise 8% to 9% of the sample. The sequenced sample was PBMCs. All receptors derive from a female donor in good health and CMV-seropositive.

The chain employs TRBV29-1 and TRBJ2-1; D is uncertain. Trimming pared 4 bases from V and 9 bases from J, leaving 16 bases between. Germline V lookup: CDR1 SQVTM, CDR2 ANQGSEA. This CDR3 has 13 amino acids. The CDR3 loop reads CSVGSYGAGEQFF. Written as DNA, the CDR3 is TGCAGCGTTGGGTCATATGGAGCCGGTGAGCAGTTCTTC.

CDR3 DNA sequence: TGTGCCAGCAGTGAAACCACAGGTGTTTTCTATGGCTACACCTTC. Translated, it gives CASSETTGVFYGYTF. The gene calls are TRBV25-1 and TRBJ1-2; D is perhaps TRBD1 (5 bases). Trimming cost V 2 bases and J 4 bases, with 14 bases left between them. CDR3 length: 15 amino acids. Germline assignment: CDR1 MGHDK and CDR2 SYGVNS.

The J gene is TRBJ1-4, the V gene TRBV5-4; the match to TRBD1 covers 9 bases. The CDR3 runs 16 residues. Trimming at V came to 4 bases and at J to 4 bases, leaving 8 bases not matched to a gene. Germline assignment: CDR1 SGHNT and CDR2 YYREEE (reference sequence). The CDR3 coding sequence is TGTGCCAGCAGCCCGGGACAGGGCCTGTTTAATGAAAAACTGTTTTTT. Its protein product is CASSPGQGLFNEKLFF.

The gene calls are TRBV27 and TRBJ2-7, with 10 positions matching TRBD2. The trim removed 7 bases at V and 2 bases at J, leaving 20 bases unmatched. Germline V gene sequence: CDR1 MNHEY, CDR2 SMNVEV (reference sequence). The CDR3 runs to 19 residues. The CDR3: CASTNPEGLAGARPYEQYF. The CDR3 nucleotides are TGTGCCAGCACCAACCCGGAGGGTCTAGCGGGGGCCCGCCCCTACGAGCAGTACTTC.

The V call is TRBV9, the J call TRBJ2-5; TRBD1 agrees at 10 bases. CDR3 length equals 15 residues. Germline V gives CDR1 SGDLS, CDR2 YYNGEE. After removal of 2 bases from V and 5 bases from J, the junction contained 6 bases not matched to a gene. CDR3 amino acids: CASSVGTGVSETQYF. CDR3 nucleotide sequence: TGTGCCAGCAGCGTTGGGACAGGGGTTTCGGAGACCCAGTACTTC.

This chain links TRBV27 with TRBJ1-6; possibly TRBD1 for D (5 bases). The CDR3 consists of 13 residues. V was cut by 6 bases and J by 8 bases, with 11 bases left in between. The germline CDR1 and CDR2 sequences are MNHEY and SMNVEV (reference sequence). The CDR3 nucleotides are TGTGCCAGCAGCGGGGGTATTCATTCACCCCTCCACTTT. This gives the protein CASSGGIHSPLHF.

This clone has more than one count but fewer than ten. The chain uses TRBV19 and TRBJ1-2; 8 bases fit TRBD1. The germline V gene encodes CDR1 LNHDA and CDR2 SQIVND (reference sequence). V shed 7 bases, J shed 5 bases, and the junction held 15 bases outside the gene matches. The CDR3 is 16 residues long. The CDR3, as DNA: TGTGCCAGTACCGAAACCCTGGACAGGGTCGAGTATGGCTACACCTTC. Translating it yields CASTETLDRVEYGYTF.

This sequence joins TRBV10-2 and TRBJ1-1; TRBD1 agrees at 7 bases. The CDR3 is 15 amino acids. Germline V lookup: CDR1 WSHSY, CDR2 SAAADI. Trimming removed 6 bases from V and 3 bases from J; junction bases left unmatched: 10. This chain's CDR3 is CASRSLTGSDTEAFF. The CDR3 DNA reads as TGCGCCAGCAGGTCCCTGACAGGGAGCGACACTGAAGCTTTCTTT.

The rearrangement links TRBV11-2 to TRBJ1-2, with TRBD1 identical over 8 bases. The CDR3 consists of 13 residues. The ends lost 5 bases at V and 6 bases at J; junction bases unmatched: 5. Germline CDR1 reads SGHAT; CDR2 reads FQNNGV. The CDR3, as DNA: TGTGCCAGCAGCCAGGGGGCCTTTGATGGCTACACCTTC. This gives the protein CASSQGAFDGYTF.

The chain recombines TRBV18 with TRBJ2-7; 7 bases fit TRBD1. The germline CDR1 and CDR2 sequences are KGHSH and LQKENI. The CDR3 has 14 residues. V shed 4 bases, J shed 2 bases, and the junction held 5 bases outside the gene matches. The CDR3 loop is CASSLGQTTYEQYF. The CDR3 DNA reads TGTGCCAGCTCACTGGGACAGACTACCTACGAGCAGTACTTC.

The genes are TRBV28 and TRBJ1-2, with D possibly TRBD1 on 5 matching bases. V lost 5 bases to trimming and J lost 4 bases, with 20 bases between them. This CDR3 region has 16 residues. Per germline, CDR1 MDHEN and CDR2 SYDVKM. The DNA of the CDR3 is TGTGCCAGCAGTGACACGTGGGGGGGGTTAAGCTATGGCTACACCTTC. Translation gives CASSDTWGGLSYGYTF.

The chain links TRBV11-2 to TRBJ2-3, with D possibly being TRBD2 (5 bases). V lost 10 bases to trimming and J lost 5 bases, with 13 bases between them. CDR1 and CDR2 (germline): SGHAT, FQNNGV. The CDR3 length is 12 residues. CDR3 DNA sequence: TGTGCCACGGTGGGCGGAGGAGATACGCAGTATTTT. It codes for CATVGGGDTQYF.

V gene TRBV28 combines with J gene TRBJ2-7, with a weak D call TRBD1 (5 bases). This CDR3 contains 11 residues. The V and J ends lost 10 bases and 4 bases respectively, with 11 bases between them. Germline V gives CDR1 MDHEN, CDR2 SYDVKM. CDR3 in amino acids: CAIGRQYEQYF. CDR3 in DNA: TGTGCCATCGGTCGACAGTACGAGCAGTACTTC. Full variable domain (rest looked up from reference TRBV28 and TRBJ2-7): DVKVTQSSRYLVKRTGEKVFLECVQDMDHENMFWYRQDPGLGLRLIYFSYDVKMKEKGDIPEGYSVSREKKERFSLILESASTNQTSMYLCAIGRQYEQYFGPGTRLTVT.

This clone appeared once. The chain couples TRBV18 to TRBJ1-4; D unclear. CDR1 and CDR2 from the germline V gene are KGHSH and LQKENI. The ends were cut back, 0 bases at V and 0 bases at J, with 8 bases in the middle. This CDR3 spans 16 amino acids. The CDR3 DNA reads TGTGCCAGCTCACCACCGAAACGGGCAACTAATGAAAAACTGTTTTTT. This gives the protein CASSPPKRATNEKLFF. The whole variable domain, remainder taken from reference TRBV18 and TRBJ1-4, is NAGVMQNPRHLVRRRGQEARLRCSPMKGHSHVYWYRQLPEEGLKFMVYLQKENIIDESGMPKERFSAEFPKEGPSILRIQQVVRGDSAAYFCASSPPKRATNEKLFFGSGTQLSVL.

V usage is TRBV19 and J usage is TRBJ1-3; 7 nucleotides align to TRBD1. The CDR3 consists of 14 residues. The germline V gene encodes CDR1 LNHDA and CDR2 SQIVND (reference sequence). V dropped 9 bases and J dropped 4; count of bases not matched to a gene: 9. CDR3 sequence: CASSRTGTGNTIYF. The CDR3 DNA reads TGTGCCAGCTCCCGGACAGGTACAGGAAACACCATATATTTT.

The V and J genes are TRBV2 and TRBJ2-5, with a possible D match to TRBD1 (5 bases). Trimming left V 4 bases short and J 5 bases short, with 14 bases between. Germline V lookup: CDR1 SNHLY, CDR2 FYNNEI. The CDR3 sequence is 14 residues long. The CDR3 DNA reads TGTGCCAGCAGTGTCCAGGGTGGAAGGGAGACCCAGTACTTC. It is translated as CASSVQGGRETQYF.

The chain has TRBV5-1 and TRBJ2-5; 7 bases align to TRBD1. Germline CDR1 reads SGHRS; CDR2 reads YFSETQ. The CDR3 is 14 amino acids. V gave up 4 bases and J gave up 2 bases; unmatched junction bases: 5. The CDR3 sequence: CASSQTGPQETQYF. DNA for the CDR3: TGCGCCAGCAGCCAGACAGGGCCGCAAGAGACCCAGTACTTC.

This clone was seen a handful of times. The CDR3 DNA sequence: TGTGCCTGGGCGCGGGGAGGGGGGGCTCACGAGCAGTACTTC. Its protein is CAWARGGGAHEQYF. The chain is built from TRBV30 and TRBJ2-7, with a weak D call TRBD2 (7 bases). The V end was cut by 5 bases, the J end by 5 bases, with 19 bases between. Germline CDR1 is GTSNPN and CDR2 is SVGIG (reference sequence). The CDR3 spans 14 residues.

This clone has only one observation. The chain employs TRBV14 and TRBJ2-1; TRBD2 aligns across 10 bases. CDR3 size: 18 residues. Germline V gene lookup returns CDR1 SGHDN and CDR2 FVKESK. J lost 6 bases, V lost 2 bases, and 13 bases had no gene match. The CDR3 bases are TGTGCCAGCAGCCAAACCGTCGGAAGGCCTAGCGGGGGCAATGAGCAGTTCTTC. This sequence encodes CASSQTVGRPSGGNEQFF.

The V call is TRBV30, the J call TRBJ1-2; D remains unclear. Deletions cut 0 bases from V and 6 bases from J, with 8 bases between. The CDR3 is 12 residues long. In germline, CDR1 is GTSNPN, CDR2 SVGIG (reference sequence). This chain's CDR3 is CAWSVLVDGYTF. The CDR3 bases are TGTGCCTGGAGTGTACTCGTGGATGGCTACACCTTC.

The chain links TRBV5-1 to TRBJ2-2; D call uncertain. Trimming shortened V by 4 bases and J by 0 bases, and 10 bases separated the two germline ends. Germline V gene sequence: CDR1 SGHRS, CDR2 YFSETQ. The CDR3 sequence is 15 residues long. CDR3 in DNA: TGCGCCAGCAGCGATTCGGTAGCGAACACCGGGGAGCTGTTTTTT. Translation gives CASSDSVANTGELFF.

The genes are TRBV10-3 and TRBJ2-7; TRBD1 might be the D (6 bases). Germline loops: CDR1 ENHRY, CDR2 SYGVKD. This CDR3 is 13 amino acids long. The V and J ends lost 7 bases and 3 bases respectively, with 13 bases between them. The CDR3 loop is CAIKGRGLYEQYF. CDR3 coding DNA: TGTGCCATCAAGGGCAGGGGCCTCTACGAGCAGTACTTC.

The rearrangement uses TRBV19 and TRBJ1-6; 7 nucleotides line up with TRBD1. J was trimmed by 7 bases and V by 3 bases; bases with no gene match: 9. The CDR3 is 16 residues long. Germline loops: CDR1 LNHDA, CDR2 SQIVND (reference sequence). CDR3 sequence reads: CASSIPGQGENSPLHF. The CDR3 bases are TGTGCCAGTAGTATCCCAGGGCAGGGGGAGAATTCACCCCTCCACTTT.

The chain recombines TRBV7-6 with TRBJ2-1, with D maybe TRBD1 (6 bases). The CDR3 totals 15 residues. In germline, CDR1 is SGHVS, CDR2 FNYEAQ. V lost 5 bases, J lost 0 bases, and 11 bases lay in between. CDR3: CASSRGQSSYNEQFF. In DNA, the CDR3 is TGTGCCAGCAGCCGAGGACAGAGCTCCTACAATGAGCAGTTCTTC. The entire variable domain, with the rest obtained from reference TRBV7-6 and TRBJ2-1, is as follows: GAGVSQSPRYKVTKRGQDVALRCDPISGHVSLYWYRQALGQGPEFLTYFNYEAQQDKSGLPNDRFSAERPEGSISTLTIQRTEQRDSAMYRCASSRGQSSYNEQFFGPGTRLTVL.

V and J are TRBV6-5 and TRBJ1-5; D call uncertain. The CDR3 runs to 13 residues. CDR1 is MNHEY, CDR2 SVGAGI, per germline. Trimming stripped 2 bases from V and 0 bases from J, with 2 bases between. CDR3 DNA sequence: TGTGCCAGCAGTTACCGTAGCAATCAGCCCCAGCATTTT. This translates into CASSYRSNQPQHF.